Listed here are 23 T cell receptor beta chains from one sample, sequenced in a study of shared clonotypes between healthy human individuals (TCRdb year 2020). The library was obtained by the immunoSEQ multiplex PCR assay. TCRdb mirrors the immuneACCESS table, restricted to in-frame sequences. Some clones are absent from its copies; in checked studies, under half trace to an unresolved V gene, and the reason for the others is unknown. A total of around 690,000 clones appear in this sample, 90% of them only once. The ten most abundant clones make up about 33% of the sample. The material sequenced was memory CD8+ T cells from PBMCs. The cell subset or site label of this sample denotes: CD45RO+ cells pooled with CCR7-negative TemRA cells. These TCRs come from a man younger than 35 in good health. Some clones in this sample may be carry-over from other donors' samples.

This clone was recorded a few times. The gene calls are TRBV11-2 and TRBJ2-1; perhaps TRBD2 as D (5 bases). Germline assignment: CDR1 SGHAT and CDR2 FQNNGV. Trimming pared 3 bases from V and 9 bases from J, leaving 6 bases between. CDR3 length: 11 residues. The CDR3 reads CASSFRGEQFF. The CDR3, as DNA: TGTGCCAGCAGCTTCCGGGGTGAGCAGTTCTTC.

This chain's CDR3 is CASTQPGQETQYF. CDR3 coding DNA: TGTGCCAGCACCCAACCGGGGCAAGAGACCCAGTACTTC. The rearrangement uses TRBV2 and TRBJ2-5; possibly TRBD2 for D (5 bases). Germline V lookup: CDR1 SNHLY, CDR2 FYNNEI. This CDR3 is built from 13 residues. The V gene lost 7 bases and the J gene lost 2 bases, with 11 bases spanning the gap.

This sequence joins TRBV7-9 and TRBJ2-7; TRBD1 aligns across 7 bases. The CDR3 is 13 residues long. After removal of 1 base from V and 5 bases from J, the junction contained 2 bases not matched to a gene. Germline V lookup: CDR1 SEHNR, CDR2 FQNEAQ (reference sequence). The CDR3 DNA sequence: TGTGCCAGCAGCTTAGGACAGGGCCACGAGCAGTACTTC. This codes for CASSLGQGHEQYF.

V and J are TRBV7-9 and TRBJ2-1; D call uncertain. V gave up 5 bases and J gave up 1 base, with 15 bases separating them. The CDR3 is made up of 16 amino acids. Germline V gives CDR1 SEHNR, CDR2 FQNEAQ (reference sequence). CDR3 loop: CASSPSGGRSYNEQFF. CDR3 coding DNA: TGTGCCAGCAGCCCTTCGGGCGGTCGGTCCTACAATGAGCAGTTCTTC.

The rearrangement uses TRBV11-3 and TRBJ2-5, with no clear D. V was shortened by 0 bases and J by 5 bases, with 16 bases between the two germline ends. CDR3 length: 16 amino acids. The V gene's germline CDR1 is SGHNT and CDR2 YENEEA. DNA of the CDR3: TGTGCCAGCAGCTTAGATTATGGCCTAGGCCAGGAGACCCAGTACTTC. Translated: CASSLDYGLGQETQYF.

The genes are TRBV27 and TRBJ2-2; D gene uncertain. Germline V lookup: CDR1 MNHEY, CDR2 SMNVEV (reference sequence). CDR3 length: 13 amino acids. Trimming pared 3 bases from V and 5 bases from J, leaving 7 bases between. This CDR3 is CASSFSATGELFF. The CDR3 DNA reads TGTGCCAGCAGTTTTTCCGCGACCGGGGAGCTGTTTTTT.

The chain joins TRBV6-5 to TRBJ1-1, with D unresolved. Germline V CDR1 and CDR2: MNHEY, SVGAGI. V gave up 0 bases and J gave up 5 bases, with 10 bases separating them. The CDR3 is 14 amino acids. The CDR3 is CASSYSGFRTEAFF. CDR3 nucleotide sequence: TGTGCCAGCAGTTACTCGGGCTTTAGGACTGAAGCTTTCTTT.

The chain has TRBV4-3 and TRBJ2-1, with D possibly being TRBD2 (6 bases). CDR1 is LGHNA and CDR2 is YSLEER in the germline V gene. CDR3 length equals 15 residues. V was clipped by 1 base and J by 9 bases, with 16 bases between them. The CDR3 coding sequence is TGCGCCAGCAGCCAAGGCACTTCTCTAGCGTCTGAGCAGTTCTTC. Encoded protein: CASSQGTSLASEQFF.

This chain links TRBV6-5 with TRBJ2-5, with D perhaps TRBD2 (5 bases). The CDR3 spans 14 residues. The V gene's germline CDR1 is MNHEY and CDR2 SVGAGI. The germline V and J ends were trimmed by 0 bases and 5 bases, with 10 bases remaining between them. The CDR3 coding sequence is TGTGCCAGCAGTTACTCAGAGGGCCTGGAGACCCAGTACTTC. Translated, it gives CASSYSEGLETQYF.

This sequence joins TRBV6-5 and TRBJ2-1; D gene ambiguous. The V gene's germline CDR1 is MNHEY and CDR2 SVGAGI. V was trimmed by 0 bases and J by 8 bases, leaving 8 bases between them. This CDR3 spans 13 amino acids. The CDR3, as DNA: TGTGCCAGCAGTTACTCGATTACGTATGAGCAGTTCTTC. Translation gives CASSYSITYEQFF.

The rearrangement uses TRBV14 and TRBJ2-5; D gene uncertain. CDR1 SGHDN and CDR2 FVKESK come from the germline V gene. V was trimmed by 2 bases and J by 1 base, leaving 11 bases between them. CDR3 length: 15 amino acids. The CDR3 protein is CASSQLGTFQETQYF. As DNA, the CDR3 is TGTGCCAGCAGCCAATTGGGCACTTTCCAAGAGACCCAGTACTTC.

The chain combines TRBV18 with TRBJ2-1, with D perhaps TRBD2 (5 bases). The V and J ends lost 2 bases and 0 bases respectively, with 8 bases between them. The CDR3 covers 15 residues. CDR1 is KGHSH, CDR2 LQKENI, per germline. CDR3 protein: CASSPTEDSYNEQFF. The CDR3 coding sequence is TGTGCCAGCTCACCAACGGAGGACTCCTACAATGAGCAGTTCTTC. Full variable domain (remainder filled in from reference TRBV18 and TRBJ2-1): NAGVMQNPRHLVRRRGQEARLRCSPMKGHSHVYWYRQLPEEGLKFMVYLQKENIIDESGMPKERFSAEFPKEGPSILRIQQVVRGDSAAYFCASSPTEDSYNEQFFGPGTRLTVL.

The rearrangement links TRBV7-2 to TRBJ2-7; D uncertain. Per the germline V gene, CDR1 is SGHTA and CDR2 is FQGNSA. This CDR3 contains 14 residues. V gave up 1 base and J gave up 3 bases, with 10 bases separating them. CDR3 sequence: CASSLGSAYYEQYF. As DNA, the CDR3 is TGTGCCAGCAGCTTAGGATCAGCGTACTACGAGCAGTACTTC.

CDR3 nucleotides: TGTGCCAGCAGCCGGGACCACAGCTCCTACAATGAGCAGTTCTTC. As protein: CASSRDHSSYNEQFF. This rearrangement joins TRBV6-5 to TRBJ2-1; possibly TRBD1 or TRBD2 for D (5 bases each). The CDR3 has 15 amino acids. The ends were cut back, 6 bases at V and 0 bases at J, with 12 bases in the middle. From germline, CDR1 is MNHEY and CDR2 SVGAGI.

The V call is TRBV11-2, the J call TRBJ1-1; the D gene is possibly TRBD1 (5 bases). CDR1 and CDR2 from the germline V gene are SGHAT and FQNNGV. CDR3 length: 20 amino acids. V gave up 0 bases and J gave up 0 bases, with 23 bases separating them. The CDR3 is CASSLDRAQREYLMNTEAFF. The CDR3 DNA follows: TGTGCCAGCAGCTTAGACAGGGCGCAGAGGGAGTACCTCATGAACACTGAAGCTTTCTTT. Combining the CDR3 with reference TRBV11-2 and TRBJ1-1 gives the whole variable domain EAGVAQSPRYKIIEKRQSVAFWCNPISGHATLYWYQQILGQGPKLLIQFQNNGVVDDSQLPKDRFSAERLKGVDSTLKIQPAKLEDSAVYLCASSLDRAQREYLMNTEAFFGQGTRLTVV.

This chain uses TRBV2 with TRBJ1-5; TRBD1 might be the D (6 bases). Germline lookup yields CDR1 SNHLY and CDR2 FYNNEI. The CDR3 length is 18 residues. The ends were cut back, 1 base at V and 1 base at J, with 17 bases in the middle. The CDR3 spells CASSEVHYFDRSNQPQHF. The CDR3 region has the DNA TGTGCCAGCAGTGAAGTCCATTACTTTGACAGGAGCAATCAGCCCCAGCATTTT.

The V gene is TRBV16, the J gene TRBJ1-2, with unresolved D. V was shortened by 3 bases and J by 1 base, with 30 bases between the two germline ends. Germline V gene lookup returns CDR1 KGHSY and CDR2 FQNENV. This CDR3 has 21 residues. The CDR3 nucleotides are TGTGCCAGCAGCCAGCGGTCGGCCGACAACCCCAACCGACTCTATAACTATGGCTACACCTTC. Encoded protein: CASSQRSADNPNRLYNYGYTF.

The V call is TRBV7-8, the J call TRBJ2-5; the D gene could be TRBD1 or TRBD2 (5 bases each). Germline values: CDR1 SGHVS, CDR2 FQNEAQ. V was trimmed by 3 bases and J by 4 bases, leaving 15 bases between them. The CDR3 runs 15 residues. CDR3 amino acids: CASSFLDTSGETQYF. The CDR3 nucleotides read TGTGCCAGCAGCTTCCTGGACACAAGCGGAGAGACCCAGTACTTC.

The chain combines TRBV19 with TRBJ1-5, with a possible D match to TRBD1 (6 bases). Germline CDR1 is LNHDA and CDR2 is SQIVND (reference sequence). The CDR3 is made up of 13 amino acids. V lost 6 bases and J lost 6, with 12 bases in between. CDR3 sequence reads: CASSRTERQPQHF. In DNA, the CDR3 is TGTGCCAGTAGCCGGACAGAGCGTCAGCCCCAGCATTTT.

The rearrangement uses TRBV7-9 and TRBJ1-4, with D uncertain. The germline V and J ends were trimmed by 5 bases and 8 bases, with 15 bases remaining between them. Germline values: CDR1 SEHNR, CDR2 FQNEAQ (reference sequence). The CDR3 runs to 14 residues. The CDR3 region is CASSPPGSGEKLFF. The CDR3 nucleotides are TGTGCCAGCAGCCCTCCCGGGTCGGGGGAAAAACTGTTTTTT.

The V and J genes are TRBV6-5 and TRBJ1-2; D ambiguous. V lost 5 bases and J lost 0, with 10 bases in between. The CDR3 loop spans 14 amino acids. CDR1 is MNHEY and CDR2 is SVGAGI in the germline V gene. The CDR3 sequence is CASSPQRTNYGYTF. The CDR3 DNA sequence: TGTGCCAGCAGTCCCCAGCGGACTAACTATGGCTACACCTTC.

The genes are TRBV10-1 and TRBJ2-3; perhaps TRBD2 as D (6 bases). Trimming took off 6 bases at V and 2 bases at J, with 18 bases between the two ends. Germline CDR1 is WNHNN and CDR2 is SYGVQD (reference sequence). This CDR3 spans 16 amino acids. The CDR3 is CASRLGGGYFTDTQYF. The CDR3 DNA reads as TGCGCCAGCAGGCTGGGGGGAGGATATTTCACAGATACGCAGTATTTT.

This chain joins TRBV15 and TRBJ1-4; no clear D. CDR3 length equals 16 residues. Looked up from germline, CDR1 is LNHNV and CDR2 is YYDKDF (reference sequence). V dropped 5 bases and J dropped 3 bases, with 16 bases sitting between them. In DNA, the CDR3 is TGTGCCACCAGCCTCGACGTTCGGAGAGCTAATGAAAAACTGTTTTTT. Protein sequence: CATSLDVRRANEKLFF.